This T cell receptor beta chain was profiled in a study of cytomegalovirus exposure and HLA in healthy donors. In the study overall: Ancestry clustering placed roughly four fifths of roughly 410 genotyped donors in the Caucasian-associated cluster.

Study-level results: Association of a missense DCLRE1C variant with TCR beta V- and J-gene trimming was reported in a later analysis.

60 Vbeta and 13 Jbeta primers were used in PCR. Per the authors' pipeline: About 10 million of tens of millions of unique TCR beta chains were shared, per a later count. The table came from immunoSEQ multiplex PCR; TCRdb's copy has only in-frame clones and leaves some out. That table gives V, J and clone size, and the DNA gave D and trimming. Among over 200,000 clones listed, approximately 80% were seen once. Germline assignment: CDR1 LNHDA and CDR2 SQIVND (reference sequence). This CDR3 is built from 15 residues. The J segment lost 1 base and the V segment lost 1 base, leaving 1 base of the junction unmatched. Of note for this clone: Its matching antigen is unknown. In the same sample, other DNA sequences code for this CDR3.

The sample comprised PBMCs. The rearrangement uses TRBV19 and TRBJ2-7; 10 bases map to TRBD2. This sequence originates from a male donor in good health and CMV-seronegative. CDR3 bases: TGTGCCAGTAGTATAGGGACTAGCGGTTCCTACGAGCAGTACTTC. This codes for CASSIGTSGSYEQYF.